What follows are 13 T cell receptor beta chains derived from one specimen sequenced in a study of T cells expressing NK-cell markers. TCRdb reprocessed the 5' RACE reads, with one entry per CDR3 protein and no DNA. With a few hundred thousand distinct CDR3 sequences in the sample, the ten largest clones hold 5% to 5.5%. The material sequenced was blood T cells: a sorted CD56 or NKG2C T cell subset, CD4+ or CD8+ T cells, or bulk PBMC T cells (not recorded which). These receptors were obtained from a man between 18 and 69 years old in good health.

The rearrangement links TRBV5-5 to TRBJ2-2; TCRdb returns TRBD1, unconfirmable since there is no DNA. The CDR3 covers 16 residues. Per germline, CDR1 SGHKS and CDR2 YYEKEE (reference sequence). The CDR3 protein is CASSNRDRGFTGELFF.

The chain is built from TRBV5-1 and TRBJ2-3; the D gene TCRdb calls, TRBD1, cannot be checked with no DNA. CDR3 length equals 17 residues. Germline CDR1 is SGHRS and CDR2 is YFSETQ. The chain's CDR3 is CASSLASGAKGTDTQYF.

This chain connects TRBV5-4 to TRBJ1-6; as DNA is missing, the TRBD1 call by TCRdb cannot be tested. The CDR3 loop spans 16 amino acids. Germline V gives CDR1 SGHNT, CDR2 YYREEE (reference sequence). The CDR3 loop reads CASSLPRTGTNSPLHF.

The chain's CDR3 is CASSQAVSSYNEQFF. This rearrangement joins TRBV4-1 to TRBJ2-1. Germline CDR1 MGHRA, CDR2 YSYEKL. This CDR3 spans 15 amino acids.

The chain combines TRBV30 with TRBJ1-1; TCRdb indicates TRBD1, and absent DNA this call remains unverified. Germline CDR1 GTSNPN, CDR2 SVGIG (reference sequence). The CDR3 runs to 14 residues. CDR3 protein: CAWSPLGGSTEAFF.

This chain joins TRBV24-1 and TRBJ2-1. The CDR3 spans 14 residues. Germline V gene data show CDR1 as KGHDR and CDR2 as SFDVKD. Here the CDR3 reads CATSDLSKGNEQFF.

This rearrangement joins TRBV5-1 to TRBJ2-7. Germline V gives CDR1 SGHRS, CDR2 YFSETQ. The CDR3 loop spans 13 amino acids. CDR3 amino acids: CASSGGSFYEQYF.

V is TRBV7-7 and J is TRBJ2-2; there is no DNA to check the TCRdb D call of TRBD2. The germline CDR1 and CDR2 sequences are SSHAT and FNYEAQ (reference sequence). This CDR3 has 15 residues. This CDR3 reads CASSPLPSGTGELFF.

The CDR3 reads CASSPPSRENTQYF. The chain combines TRBV18 with TRBJ2-3; TCRdb lists TRBD2, though no DNA is available to test this call. This CDR3 has 14 amino acids. The germline gives CDR1 KGHSH, CDR2 LQKENI.

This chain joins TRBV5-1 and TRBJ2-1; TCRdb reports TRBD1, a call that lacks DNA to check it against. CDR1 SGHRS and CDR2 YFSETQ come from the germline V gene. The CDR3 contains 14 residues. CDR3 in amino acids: CASSLLGQSDEQFF. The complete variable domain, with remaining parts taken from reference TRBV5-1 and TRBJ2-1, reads KAGVTQTPRYLIKTRGQQVTLSCSPISGHRSVSWYQQTPGQGLQFLFEYFSETQRNKGNFPGRFSGRQFSNSRSEMNVSTLELGDSALYLCASSLLGQSDEQFFGPGTRLTVL.

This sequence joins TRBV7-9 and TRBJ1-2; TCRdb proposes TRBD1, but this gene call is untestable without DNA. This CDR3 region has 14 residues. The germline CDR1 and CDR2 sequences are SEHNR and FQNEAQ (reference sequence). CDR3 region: CASSPWDRIRGYTF. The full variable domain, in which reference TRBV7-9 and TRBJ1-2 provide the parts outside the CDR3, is DTGVSQNPRHKITKRGQNVTFRCDPISEHNRLYWYRQTLGQGPEFLTYFQNEAQLEKSRLLSDRFSAERPKGSFSTLEIQRTEQGDSAMYLCASSPWDRIRGYTFGSGTRLTVV.

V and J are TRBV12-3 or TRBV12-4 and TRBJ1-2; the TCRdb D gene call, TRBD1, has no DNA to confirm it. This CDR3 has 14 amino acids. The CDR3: CASSSPGRIYGYTF.

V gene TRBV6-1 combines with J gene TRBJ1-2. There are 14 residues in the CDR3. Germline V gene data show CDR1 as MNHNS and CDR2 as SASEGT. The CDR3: CVTAVEGGVRGYTF.